In its sample, the clone carrying this T cell receptor beta chain was seen a few times. This specimen belongs to a study of T cell changes during pregnancy in multiple sclerosis. The assay was immunoSEQ multiplex PCR, and TCRdb's table has in-frame clones only and misses some. This sample has some 76,000 clones, with about nine tenths found just once. The CDR3 spans 14 residues. Per germline, CDR1 SGHTA and CDR2 FQGNSA. Trimming took off 8 bases at V and 4 bases at J, with 15 bases between the two ends. The clonotype originates from a female donor with multiple sclerosis, enrolled in a pregnancy study. The chain joins TRBV7-2 to TRBJ1-3, with a weak D call TRBD1 (6 bases). Sequenced here: CD4+ T cells from peripheral blood mononuclear cells, sampled after pregnancy. CDR3 bases: TGTGCCAGCCTAATCGGGGGGCCGGGAAACACCATATATTTT. Translated: CASLIGGPGNTIYF.